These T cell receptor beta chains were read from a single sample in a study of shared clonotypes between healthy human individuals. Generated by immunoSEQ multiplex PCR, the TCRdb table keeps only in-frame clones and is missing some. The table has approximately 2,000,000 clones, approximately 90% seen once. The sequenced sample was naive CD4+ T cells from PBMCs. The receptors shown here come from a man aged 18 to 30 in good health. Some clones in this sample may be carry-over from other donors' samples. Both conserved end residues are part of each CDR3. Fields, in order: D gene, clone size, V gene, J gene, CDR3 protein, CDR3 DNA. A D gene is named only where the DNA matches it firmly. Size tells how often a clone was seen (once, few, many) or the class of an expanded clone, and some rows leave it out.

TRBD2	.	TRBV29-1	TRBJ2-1	CSVDTRGGSYNEQFF	TGCAGCGTTGATACTCGCGGGGGATCCTACAATGAGCAGTTCTTC
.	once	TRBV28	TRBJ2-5	CASSSDRLIQTQYF	TGTGCCAGCAGTTCCGACCGACTTATCCAGACCCAGTACTTC
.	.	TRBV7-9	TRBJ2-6	CASSLVPASSSGANVLTF	TGTGCCAGCAGCTTAGTGCCAGCCTCATCCTCTGGGGCCAACGTCCTGACTTTC
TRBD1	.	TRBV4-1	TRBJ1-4	CASSQNRVLLAGQGHEKLFF	TGCGCCAGCAGCCAAAATCGGGTGTTGTTAGCGGGACAGGGACATGAAAAACTGTTTTTT
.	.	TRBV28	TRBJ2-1	CASSLLGGGSYNEQFF	TGTGCCAGCAGTTTATTGGGGGGAGGATCCTACAATGAGCAGTTCTTC
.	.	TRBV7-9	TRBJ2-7	CASSLVGTYEQYF	TGTGCCAGCAGCTTAGTTGGAACCTACGAGCAGTACTTC
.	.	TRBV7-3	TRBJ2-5	CASSPGGEETQYF	TGTGCCAGCAGCCCCGGCGGGGAGGAGACCCAGTACTTC
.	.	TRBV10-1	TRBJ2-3	CASSELSTDTQYF	TGCGCCAGCAGTGAACTTAGCACAGATACGCAGTATTTT
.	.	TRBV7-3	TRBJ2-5	CASSLSRSGETQYF	TGTGCCAGCAGCTTAAGTCGCAGTGGGGAGACCCAGTACTTC
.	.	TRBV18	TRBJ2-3	CASSPPGGGSTDTQYF	TGTGCCAGCTCACCACCCGGGGGCGGTAGCACAGATACGCAGTATTTT
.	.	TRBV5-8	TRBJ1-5	CASSSWGQVSNQPQHF	TGTGCCAGCAGCTCATGGGGGCAGGTGAGCAATCAGCCCCAGCATTTT
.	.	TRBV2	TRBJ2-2	CAGSGRAYTGELFF	TGTGCCGGATCCGGACGGGCTTACACCGGGGAGCTGTTTTTT
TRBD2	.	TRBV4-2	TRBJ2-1	CASSQDRASGVNEQFF	TGTGCCAGCAGCCAAGACAGGGCTAGCGGGGTCAATGAGCAGTTCTTC
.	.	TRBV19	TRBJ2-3	CASTRGGRDTQYF	TGTGCCAGTACCAGGGGCGGGAGAGATACGCAGTATTTT
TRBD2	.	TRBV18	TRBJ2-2	CASSPSLAENTGELFF	TGTGCCAGCTCACCCTCGCTAGCGGAGAACACCGGGGAGCTGTTTTTT
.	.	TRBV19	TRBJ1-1	CASSITWSTEAFF	TGTGCCAGTAGTATAACCTGGTCGACTGAAGCTTTCTTT
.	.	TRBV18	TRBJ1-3	CASSPRLADSGNTIYF	TGTGCCAGCTCACCAAGGCTGGCAGACTCTGGAAACACCATATATTTT
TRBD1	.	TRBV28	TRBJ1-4	CASSLKDRGTNEKLFF	TGTGCCAGCAGTCTCAAGGACAGGGGAACTAATGAAAAACTGTTTTTT
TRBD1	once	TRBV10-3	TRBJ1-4	CAISVGDRANEKLFF	TGTGCCATCAGTGTGGGGGACAGGGCGAATGAAAAACTGTTTTTT
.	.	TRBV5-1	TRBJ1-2	CASKSVGGDGYTF	TGCGCCAGCAAATCGGTAGGAGGGGACGGCTACACCTTC
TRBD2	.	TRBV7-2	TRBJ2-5	CASNPGGLALETQYF	TGTGCCAGCAACCCGGGGGGACTAGCGTTGGAGACCCAGTACTTC
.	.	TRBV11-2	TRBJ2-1	CASSLVAGTYNEQFF	TGTGCCAGCAGCTTAGTGGCGGGGACTTACAATGAGCAGTTCTTC
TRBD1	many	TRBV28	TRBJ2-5	CASTHRTGYPRGTQYF	TGTGCCAGCACCCATCGGACAGGGTACCCCCGGGGGACCCAGTACTTC
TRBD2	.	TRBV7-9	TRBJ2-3	CASSFGLAPDTQYF	TGTGCCAGCAGCTTCGGACTAGCGCCAGATACGCAGTATTTT
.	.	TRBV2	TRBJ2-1	CASRDTSVAVREQFF	TGTGCCAGCAGGGATACTAGTGTGGCAGTTCGGGAGCAGTTCTTC
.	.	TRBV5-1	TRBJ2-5	CASSLAGLGTQYF	TGCGCCAGCAGCTTGGCTGGGTTGGGGACCCAGTACTTC
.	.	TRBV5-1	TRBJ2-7	CASSLGIGGSYEQYF	TGCGCCAGCAGCTTGGGAATCGGTGGCTCCTACGAGCAGTACTTC
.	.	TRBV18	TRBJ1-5	CASSPLQGSNQPQHF	TGTGCCAGCTCACCACTCCAGGGGAGCAATCAGCCCCAGCATTTT
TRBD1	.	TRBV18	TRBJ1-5	CASSPPGTGGEQPQHF	TGTGCCAGCTCACCACCGGGGACAGGGGGAGAACAGCCCCAGCATTTT
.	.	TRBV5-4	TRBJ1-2	CASSLTSGNDYGYTF	TGTGCCAGCAGCCTAACCTCAGGGAATGACTATGGCTACACCTTC
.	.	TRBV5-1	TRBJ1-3	CASSGSRGNTIYF	TGCGCCAGCAGCGGTTCGAGGGGAAACACCATATATTTT
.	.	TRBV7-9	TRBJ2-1	CASSSHGRVWEQFF	TGTGCCAGCAGCTCGCACGGGCGGGTTTGGGAGCAGTTCTTC
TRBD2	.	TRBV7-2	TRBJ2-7	CASSLAFAISSGVPYEQYF	TGTGCCAGCAGCTTAGCCTTCGCGATCTCTAGCGGGGTCCCCTACGAGCAGTACTTC
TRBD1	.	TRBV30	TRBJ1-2	CAWDSRQGSNYGYTF	TGTGCCTGGGATTCTCGACAGGGATCTAACTATGGCTACACCTTC
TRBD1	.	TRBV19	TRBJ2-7	CASKLTGSHEQYF	TGTGCCAGTAAACTGACAGGGTCCCACGAGCAGTACTTC
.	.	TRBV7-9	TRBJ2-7	CASSLAGSLGEQYF	TGTGCCAGCAGCTTAGCCGGATCCCTGGGCGAGCAGTACTTC
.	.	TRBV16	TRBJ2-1	CASSGGGSYNEQFF	TGTGCCAGCAGTGGGGGCGGGAGCTACAATGAGCAGTTCTTC
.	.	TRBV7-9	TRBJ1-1	CASSTRGGTEAFF	TGTGCCAGCAGCACAAGGGGGGGTACTGAAGCTTTCTTT
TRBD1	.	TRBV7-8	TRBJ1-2	CASSLLTGLNYGYTF	TGTGCCAGCAGCTTATTGACAGGGCTCAACTATGGCTACACCTTC
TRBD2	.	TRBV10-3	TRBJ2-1	CAISGLAGAGSYNEQFF	TGTGCCATCAGTGGCCTAGCGGGAGCTGGCTCCTACAATGAGCAGTTCTTC
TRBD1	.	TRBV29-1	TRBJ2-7	CSVLGQGAYEQYF	TGCAGCGTCCTAGGACAGGGGGCCTACGAGCAGTACTTC
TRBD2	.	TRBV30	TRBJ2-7	CALSRTSGRYEQYF	TGTGCCCTCTCCCGGACTAGCGGGAGGTACGAGCAGTACTTC
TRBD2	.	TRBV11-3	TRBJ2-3	CASSLMAGVPDTQYF	TGTGCCAGCAGCTTAATGGCGGGAGTTCCAGATACGCAGTATTTT
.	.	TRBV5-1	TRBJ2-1	CASSLVWGVTGNEQFF	TGCGCCAGCAGCTTGGTGTGGGGGGTAACGGGCAATGAGCAGTTCTTC
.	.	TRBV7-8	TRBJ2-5	CASSPPHGRPRQETQYF	TGTGCCAGCAGCCCACCCCACGGACGGCCGCGACAAGAGACCCAGTACTTC
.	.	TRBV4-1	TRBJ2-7	CASSRGLGYYEQYF	TGCGCCAGCAGCCGGGGGCTAGGGTATTACGAGCAGTACTTC
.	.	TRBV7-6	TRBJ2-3	CASSPEPRDTQYF	TGTGCCAGCAGCCCCGAGCCTAGAGATACGCAGTATTTT
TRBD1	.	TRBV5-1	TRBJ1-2	CASRPGYRGVLGYTF	TGCGCCAGCAGACCCGGGTACAGGGGCGTTTTGGGCTACACCTTC
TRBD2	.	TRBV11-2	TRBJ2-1	CASSLLAGVREQFF	TGTGCCAGCAGCTTACTAGCGGGAGTTCGGGAGCAGTTCTTC
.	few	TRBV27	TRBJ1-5	CASRGRGQPQHF	TGTGCCAGCAGGGGGCGCGGTCAGCCCCAGCATTTT